This T cell receptor (beta chain) was documented in a study of CD8 T cells in Susac syndrome. RNA totalling roughly 0.5 to 1 ug underwent reverse transcription with random hexamers. TCR beta CDR3 was amplified by immunoSEQ covering 54 Vbeta and 13 Jbeta. TCRdb reprocessed the immunoSEQ multiplex PCR reads with MiXCR, giving one entry per CDR3 protein. The data show under 70,000 distinct CDR3 sequences, roughly nine tenths seen once. Germline CDR1 reads SGDLS; CDR2 reads YYNGEE. Trimming took off 1 base at V and 1 base at J, with 14 bases between the two ends. CDR3 length: 17 residues. The CD8+ and CD4+ T cells were negatively isolated, with the TEMRA cells enriched by FACS. This clonotype was seen just once.

The genes are TRBV9 and TRBJ2-2; D may match TRBD1 or TRBD2 (5 bases each). This clonotype originated in a human donor in good health. Material for sequencing was CD8+ T cells from PBMCs. In DNA form, the CDR3 reads TGTGCCAGCAGCGTACTAGCTACAACAGGGAACACCGGGGAGCTGTTTTTT. Protein sequence: CASSVLATTGNTGELFF.